The 12 T cell receptor beta chains below all came from one sample that was sequenced in a study of beta chain features in type 1 diabetes. Notes on the study in general: TCRB CDR3 length was moderately but significantly reduced in all four CD4+ subsets of Type 1 diabetes patients.

Of the isolated RNA, all was reverse transcribed, and so the sequenced material was expressed TCRB transcripts. Libraries were prepared by immunoSEQ multiplex PCR; TCRdb keeps only in-frame clonotypes and omits some of them. The table has approximately 100,000 clones, approximately 30% seen once. No antigen has been assigned to these receptors. Sequencing was carried out using central memory CD4+ T cells from blood. These receptors all come from a woman under 30 with type 1 diabetes.

This clone has only a few counts. The chain couples TRBV11-3 to TRBJ1-5, with 9 bases identical to TRBD1. CDR3 length: 15 amino acids. Germline V gene sequence: CDR1 SGHNT, CDR2 YENEEA. J was trimmed by 3 bases and V by 4 bases; bases with no gene match: 4. This chain's CDR3 is CASSSGQGDNQPQHF. The CDR3 nucleotides read TGTGCCAGCAGCTCGGGACAGGGTGACAATCAGCCCCAGCATTTT.

The chain is built from TRBV2 and TRBJ2-3, with 9 bases matching TRBD1. The J segment lost 9 bases and the V segment lost 5 bases, leaving 6 bases of the junction unmatched. Germline-derived CDR1 and CDR2 are SNHLY and FYNNEI. This CDR3 has 13 amino acids. DNA of the CDR3: TGTGCCAGCAGTATTACGGGACAGGGAACGCAGTATTTT. Its protein product is CASSITGQGTQYF.

This clone has just a few counts. The V gene is TRBV28, the J gene TRBJ2-4; 14 bases fit TRBD2. J was trimmed by 0 bases and V by 6 bases; bases with no gene match: 4. Germline lookup yields CDR1 MDHEN and CDR2 SYDVKM. This CDR3 has 17 residues. The CDR3 bases are TGTGCCAGCAGGGGGACTAGCGGGAGTTTAGCCAAAAACATTCAGTACTTC. It translates to CASRGTSGSLAKNIQYF.

J is TRBJ2-6 and V is TRBV5-6; D not certain. CDR1 is SGHDT, CDR2 YYEEEE, per germline. V lost 4 bases to trimming and J lost 4 bases, with 15 bases between them. This CDR3 is built from 16 residues. CDR3: CASSPIRGPGANVLTF. The DNA for the CDR3 is TGTGCCAGCAGCCCAATCCGTGGGCCAGGGGCCAACGTCCTGACTTTC.

The chain links TRBV19 to TRBJ2-1, with TRBD2 as a possible D gene (7 bases). Per germline, CDR1 LNHDA and CDR2 SQIVND (reference sequence). The V and J ends lost 1 base and 3 bases respectively, with 13 bases between them. This CDR3 is 16 amino acids long. The CDR3 sequence: CASSIGRGARYNEQFF. CDR3 DNA: TGTGCCAGTAGTATAGGTCGGGGGGCGCGCTACAATGAGCAGTTCTTC.

The CDR3 coding sequence is TGTGCCAGCAGTTTTGAGGACTCTGGGGCCAACGTCCTGACTTTC. Protein product: CASSFEDSGANVLTF. This rearrangement joins TRBV27 to TRBJ2-6; D is ambiguous. The V end was cut by 3 bases, the J end by 0 bases, with 6 bases between. The germline V gene encodes CDR1 MNHEY and CDR2 SMNVEV (reference sequence). CDR3 length equals 15 residues.

This clone was observed a handful of times. V usage is TRBV30 and J usage is TRBJ1-1, with D possibly TRBD1 on 6 matching bases. Trimming removed 3 bases from V and 4 bases from J, with 12 bases in between. CDR1 and CDR2 from the germline V gene are GTSNPN and SVGIG (reference sequence). The CDR3 totals 13 residues. The CDR3 DNA is TGTGCCTGGAGCCCGACCAGGGGCACTGAAGCTTTCTTT. Residues: CAWSPTRGTEAFF. The complete variable domain, with remaining parts taken from reference TRBV30 and TRBJ1-1, reads SQTIHQWPATLVQPVGSPLSLECTVEGTSNPNLYWYRQAAGRGLQLLFYSVGIGQISSEVPQNLSASRPQDRQFILSSKKLLLSDSGFYLCAWSPTRGTEAFFGQGTRLTVV.

The V gene is TRBV28, the J gene TRBJ2-7, with 9 bases that match TRBD1. V shed 2 bases and J 5 bases; nucleotides not matched to a gene: 10. Germline V gene data show CDR1 as MDHEN and CDR2 as SYDVKM. The CDR3 is 16 residues long. The CDR3 region is CASSLPPGTGSNEQYF. The DNA for the CDR3 is TGTGCCAGCAGTTTACCACCCGGGACAGGGAGCAACGAGCAGTACTTC.

This clone was counted between two and nine times. The chain combines TRBV28 with TRBJ2-1; 8 bases fit TRBD1. The CDR3 extends over 16 amino acids. Germline CDR1 and CDR2: MDHEN and SYDVKM. V lost 5 bases to trimming and J lost 9 bases; unmatched junction nucleotides: 15. CDR3 amino acids: CASSPPGRGLYGEQFF. CDR3 sequence (DNA): TGTGCCAGCAGTCCTCCGGGCAGGGGGCTTTACGGTGAGCAGTTCTTC.

The table lists this clone with a few counts. The rearrangement uses TRBV7-7 and TRBJ2-2, with a tentative D call TRBD1 (6 bases). Trimming removed 5 bases at V and 5 bases at J, with 12 bases between. The CDR3 is 14 amino acids. CDR1 SSHAT and CDR2 FNYEAQ come from the germline V gene (reference sequence). The CDR3 sequence: CASSPGTQTGELFF. The CDR3 DNA sequence: TGTGCCAGCAGCCCCGGGACACAAACCGGGGAGCTGTTTTTT.

V and J are TRBV7-9 and TRBJ2-3; 8 bases map to TRBD1. V shed 5 bases, J shed 6 bases, and the junction held 4 bases outside the gene matches. The CDR3 is made up of 13 amino acids. Germline V lookup: CDR1 SEHNR, CDR2 FQNEAQ (reference sequence). CDR3 nucleotides: TGTGCCAGCAGCCTCGGACAGGGCGATACGCAGTATTTT. Translating gives CASSLGQGDTQYF. Full variable domain (outside the CDR3, taken from reference TRBV7-9 and TRBJ2-3): DTGVSQNPRHKITKRGQNVTFRCDPISEHNRLYWYRQTLGQGPEFLTYFQNEAQLEKSRLLSDRFSAERPKGSFSTLEIQRTEQGDSAMYLCASSLGQGDTQYFGPGTRLTVL.

This clone was recorded many times. This chain connects TRBV29-1 to TRBJ2-3; 8 bases agree with TRBD1. The junction had 9 bases not matched to a gene; V was cut back by 2 bases and J by 5 bases. The V gene's germline CDR1 is SQVTM and CDR2 ANQGSEA. The CDR3 covers 15 residues. The CDR3 loop is CSVEPGGRRGDTQYF. The DNA of the CDR3 is TGCAGCGTTGAACCAGGGGGCAGGAGAGGAGATACGCAGTATTTT.